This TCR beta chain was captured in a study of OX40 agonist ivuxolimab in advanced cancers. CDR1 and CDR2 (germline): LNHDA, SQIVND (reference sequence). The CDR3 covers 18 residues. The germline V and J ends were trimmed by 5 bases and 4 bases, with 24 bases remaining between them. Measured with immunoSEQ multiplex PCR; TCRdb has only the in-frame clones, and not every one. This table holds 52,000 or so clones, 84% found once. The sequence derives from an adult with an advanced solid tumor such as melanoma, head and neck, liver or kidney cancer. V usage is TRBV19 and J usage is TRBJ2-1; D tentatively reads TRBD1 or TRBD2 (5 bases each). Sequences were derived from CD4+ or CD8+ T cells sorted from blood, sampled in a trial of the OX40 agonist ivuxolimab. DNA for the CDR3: TGTGCCAGTAGTCACTCACTCGGGACCGTTGTGGGTTACAATGAGCAGTTCTTC. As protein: CASSHSLGTVVGYNEQFF. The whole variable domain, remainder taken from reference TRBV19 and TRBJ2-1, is DGGITQSPKYLFRKEGQNVTLSCEQNLNHDAMYWYRQDPGQGLRLIYYSQIVNDFQKGDIAEGYSVSREKKESFPLTVTSAQKNPTAFYLCASSHSLGTVVGYNEQFFGPGTRLTVL.